One and the same sample provided the 26 T cell receptor beta chains below, sequenced in a study of response to subunit inactivated influenza vaccine. TCRdb ran MiXCR on the RT-PCR reads and lists one entry per CDR3 protein. The table records hundreds of thousands of distinct CDR3 sequences, 7.6% of them present only once. The sequences come from PBMCs from blood, collected around 25 months after vaccination. The receptors were sampled from a man in his fifties or sixties who received an inactivated influenza vaccine.

The chain employs TRBV29-1 and TRBJ2-1, with a possible D match to TRBD2 (6 bases). The CDR3 is 13 residues long. Trimming removed 3 bases from V and 4 bases from J, with 10 bases in between. Germline CDR1 reads SQVTM; CDR2 reads ANQGSEA. Here the CDR3 DNA reads TGCAGCGTTGAGGCGGGAACTTACAATGAGCAGTTCTTC. It encodes CSVEAGTYNEQFF.

This clonotype was observed a few times. The chain carries TRBV14 and TRBJ2-5; D is possibly TRBD1 (6 bases). CDR3 size: 15 residues. Per germline, CDR1 SGHDN and CDR2 FVKESK. V gave up 4 bases and J gave up 3 bases, with 15 bases separating them. CDR3 coding DNA: TGTGCCAGCAGCCGGCATTCCGGGACAAAAGAGACCCAGTACTTC. It translates to CASSRHSGTKETQYF. The variable domain in full, completed from reference TRBV14 and TRBJ2-5, reads EAGVTQFPSHSVIEKGQTVTLRCDPISGHDNLYWYRRVMGKEIKFLLHFVKESKQDESGMPNNRFLAERTGGTYSTLKVQPAELEDSGVYFCASSRHSGTKETQYFGPGTRLLVL.

Many counts were recorded for this clonotype. The genes are TRBV5-5 and TRBJ2-7; 9 nucleotides agree with TRBD1. The germline CDR1 and CDR2 sequences are SGHKS and YYEKEE (reference sequence). The CDR3 runs to 17 residues. V was clipped by 2 bases and J by 5 bases; unmatched bases: 14. This chain's CDR3 is CASSLEYRGLVGNEQYF. The DNA of the CDR3 is TGTGCCAGCAGCTTAGAGTACAGGGGGCTGGTAGGGAACGAGCAGTACTTC.

This clonotype is deemed medium-sized (0.01 to 0.1%). V usage is TRBV29-1 and J usage is TRBJ2-5, with D perhaps TRBD1 or TRBD2 (5 bases each). V was trimmed by 4 bases and J by 7 bases, leaving 16 bases between them. Per germline, CDR1 SQVTM and CDR2 ANQGSEA. The CDR3 is made up of 13 amino acids. CDR3 sequence reads: CSVVISGPRTQYF. The DNA of the CDR3 is TGCAGCGTTGTGATTTCGGGGCCTCGGACCCAGTACTTC.

This clonotype was counted at least ten times. This chain connects TRBV25-1 to TRBJ1-2, with 9 nucleotides matching TRBD1. Germline trimming cut 6 bases from V and 8 bases from J; bases unmatched to any gene: 10. Germline CDR1 reads MGHDK; CDR2 reads SYGVNS. This CDR3 contains 14 residues. CDR3 DNA sequence: TGTGCCAGCAGGGGGACAGGGAGGGCGGGCGGCTACACCTTC. This encodes CASRGTGRAGGYTF.

This clonotype was recorded a few times. V is TRBV29-1 and J is TRBJ1-1; possibly TRBD1 for D (5 bases). CDR1 and CDR2 (germline): SQVTM, ANQGSEA. Trimming pared 5 bases from V and 7 bases from J, leaving 17 bases between. The length of the CDR3 is 13 residues. The CDR3 bases are TGCAGCGTTAAGGGCAGGGCAAGACATGAAGCTTTCTTT. This translates into CSVKGRARHEAFF.

This clonotype was counted many times. The rearrangement links TRBV7-6 to TRBJ2-1, with 7 bases that match TRBD2. Germline CDR1 reads SGHVS; CDR2 reads FNYEAQ. The V and J ends lost 4 bases and 4 bases, in that order; junction bases with no gene match: 16. The CDR3 loop spans 18 amino acids. The chain's CDR3 is CASSSDLYRGTTYNEQFF. The CDR3 DNA is TGTGCCAGCAGCTCAGACTTGTACCGCGGGACTACATACAATGAGCAGTTCTTC.

In this sample, this clonotype turned up many times. The gene calls are TRBV11-2 and TRBJ2-5; possibly TRBD1 for D (5 bases). From germline, CDR1 is SGHAT and CDR2 FQNNGV. V was trimmed by 6 bases and J by 2 bases, leaving 19 bases between them. The CDR3 runs to 16 residues. CDR3 in DNA: TGTGCCAGCAGGAAAACTCGTGGGGCAGATCAAGAGACCCAGTACTTC. It encodes CASRKTRGADQETQYF.

The V and J genes are TRBV6-1 and TRBJ2-5, with D perhaps TRBD1 (6 bases). The V end was cut by 10 bases, the J end by 2 bases, with 11 bases between. Germline lookup yields CDR1 MNHNS and CDR2 SASEGT. The CDR3 is made up of 12 amino acids. The CDR3 DNA reads TGTGCCATCCGGACAGTTCAAGAGACCCAGTACTTC. Translating gives CAIRTVQETQYF.

This clonotype was found a few times. The chain links TRBV4-3 to TRBJ1-2, with D unclear. Trimming left V 3 bases short and J 9 bases short, with 17 bases between. Germline V gives CDR1 LGHNA, CDR2 YSLEER. The CDR3 length is 14 residues. The CDR3 reads CASSQSPIAKSYTF. The CDR3 nucleotides read TGCGCCAGCAGCCAGTCCCCCATAGCTAAGAGCTACACCTTC.

The chain carries TRBV7-2 and TRBJ2-7; TRBD2 matches 13 bases. The CDR3 has 17 amino acids. The germline V gene encodes CDR1 SGHTA and CDR2 FQGNSA. The ends lost 6 bases at V and 1 base at J; junction bases unmatched: 9. The CDR3 DNA sequence: TGTGCCAGCAGGTCTACTAGCGGGAGGGCCCTATCCTACGAGCAGTACTTC. Translated, it gives CASRSTSGRALSYEQYF. Full variable domain (remainder filled in from reference TRBV7-2 and TRBJ2-7): GAGVSQSPSNKVTEKGKDVELRCDPISGHTALYWYRQSLGQGLEFLIYFQGNSAPDKSGLPSDRFSAERTGGSVSTLTIQRTQQEDSAVYLCASRSTSGRALSYEQYFGPGTRLTVT.

This chain joins TRBV5-1 and TRBJ2-1; the D call may be TRBD1 or TRBD2 (6 bases each). The CDR3 loop spans 13 amino acids. The germline V gene has CDR1 SGHRS and CDR2 YFSETQ. V shed 2 bases and J shed 10 bases, with 13 bases lying between them. Here the CDR3 DNA reads TGCGCCAGCAGCTTAGACGAGGGGGGCGAGCAGTTCTTC. It is translated as CASSLDEGGEQFF.

V usage is TRBV10-3 and J usage is TRBJ2-1; D possibly uses TRBD1 or TRBD2 (6 bases each). Germline values: CDR1 ENHRY, CDR2 SYGVKD. Between the trimmed V and J ends, which lost 4 bases and 7 bases, there was a span of 14 bases. This CDR3 is 14 amino acids long. The CDR3, as DNA: TGTGCCATCAGTGGGAAGGGGGGTTATAATGAGCAGTTCTTC. Translating gives CAISGKGGYNEQFF.

There are a few counts of this clonotype. The rearrangement uses TRBV7-9 and TRBJ2-1; either TRBD1 or TRBD2 may supply D (6 bases each). CDR3 length: 15 residues. V was shortened by 5 bases and J by 5 bases, with 16 bases between the two germline ends. Germline lookup yields CDR1 SEHNR and CDR2 FQNEAQ (reference sequence). CDR3 in amino acids: CASSQEGGTHNEQFF. CDR3 bases: TGTGCCAGCAGCCAGGAAGGGGGGACCCACAATGAGCAGTTCTTC. The full variable domain, its missing parts supplied by reference TRBV7-9 and TRBJ2-1, is DTGVSQNPRHKITKRGQNVTFRCDPISEHNRLYWYRQTLGQGPEFLTYFQNEAQLEKSRLLSDRFSAERPKGSFSTLEIQRTEQGDSAMYLCASSQEGGTHNEQFFGPGTRLTVL.

This clonotype was seen many times. The chain uses TRBV20-1 and TRBJ2-3; weak D call: TRBD2 (6 bases). The CDR3 is 14 residues long. Per germline, CDR1 DFQATT and CDR2 SNEGSKA (reference sequence). V was trimmed by 0 bases and J by 1 base, leaving 8 bases between them. Written as DNA, the CDR3 is TGCAGTGCTAGAGACGCGGGACGCACAGATACGCAGTATTTT. It yields the protein CSARDAGRTDTQYF.

This chain uses TRBV20-1 with TRBJ2-3, with D uncertain. V dropped 3 bases and J dropped 6 bases, with 13 bases sitting between them. There are 13 residues in the CDR3. The germline CDR1 and CDR2 sequences are DFQATT and SNEGSKA (reference sequence). This CDR3 reads CSASGSQADTQYF. CDR3 nucleotide sequence: TGCAGTGCTAGTGGTTCTCAGGCGGATACGCAGTATTTT.

This sequence joins TRBV7-2 and TRBJ2-3, with TRBD2 matching over 9 bases. Germline CDR1 SGHTA, CDR2 FQGNSA. V dropped 5 bases and J dropped 14; count of bases not matched to a gene: 17. The length of the CDR3 is 15 residues. CDR3 protein: CASSDQGLAGLSRYF. The CDR3 DNA reads as TGTGCCAGCAGCGACCAAGGGCTAGCGGGGCTATCACGGTATTTT.

This clonotype has a count of ten or more. This rearrangement joins TRBV7-2 to TRBJ2-3; the D is unclear. Germline-derived CDR1 and CDR2 are SGHTA and FQGNSA. V lost 5 bases, J lost 3 bases, and 18 bases lay in between. This CDR3 contains 16 residues. CDR3 bases: TGTGCCAGCAGCCACCACGGAGTCTCATTAACAGATACGCAGTATTTT. Its translation is CASSHHGVSLTDTQYF.

This clonotype appeared a few times. One junction end disagrees with the germline gene, perhaps due to a read error. The chain employs TRBV10-3 and TRBJ2-4, with D maybe TRBD2 (6 bases). Germline-derived CDR1 and CDR2 are ENHRY and SYGVKD. The CDR3 runs to 13 residues. This chain's CDR3 is CAISESTGGGRQF. The CDR3 bases are TGTGCCATCAGTGAGTCGACCGGGGGTGGACGACAATTC.

This clonotype appeared a few times. This chain uses TRBV12-3 or TRBV12-4 with TRBJ1-2; 7 bases fit TRBD1. Trimming took 6 bases from V and 3 from J; bases not matched to a gene: 4. The CDR3 runs 13 residues. The CDR3 region has the DNA TGTGCCAGCAGGAGACAGGGCCACTATGGCTACACCTTC. Translation gives CASRRQGHYGYTF.

This clonotype was observed many times. This sequence joins TRBV7-9 and TRBJ2-1; D could derive from TRBD1 or TRBD2 (5 bases each). This CDR3 region has 12 residues. V was shortened by 8 bases and J by 7 bases, with 12 bases between the two germline ends. Germline assignment: CDR1 SEHNR and CDR2 FQNEAQ (reference sequence). In DNA, the CDR3 is TGTGCCAGCTGCCTTTGGGGGAATGAGCAGTTCTTC. Its translation: CASCLWGNEQFF.

This clonotype was seen at least ten times. The chain couples TRBV7-9 to TRBJ1-6, with a possible D match to TRBD1 (5 bases). The CDR3 is made up of 16 amino acids. The V and J ends lost 2 bases and 2 bases respectively, with 10 bases between them. CDR1 SEHNR and CDR2 FQNEAQ come from the germline V gene (reference sequence). The CDR3 is CASSLYEGAYNSPLHF. The DNA of the CDR3 is TGTGCCAGCAGCTTATATGAAGGGGCCTATAATTCACCCCTCCACTTT.

This clonotype was seen many times. The rearrangement joins TRBV5-1 to TRBJ2-6, with 7 positions matching TRBD1. The CDR3 loop spans 16 amino acids. The V gene's germline CDR1 is SGHRS and CDR2 YFSETQ. The trim removed 4 bases at V and 2 bases at J, leaving 6 bases unmatched. The CDR3 loop reads CASSTQDRTGANVLTF. The CDR3, as DNA: TGCGCCAGCAGCACCCAGGACAGGACTGGGGCCAACGTCCTGACTTTC.

This clonotype came up a few times. The chain joins TRBV15 to TRBJ1-2; possibly TRBD1 for D (5 bases). The CDR3 spans 14 residues. The ends were cut back, 5 bases at V and 4 bases at J, with 14 bases in the middle. CDR1 LNHNV and CDR2 YYDKDF come from the germline V gene (reference sequence). This CDR3 is CATSGSGSGYGYTF. The CDR3 region has the DNA TGTGCCACCAGCGGTTCAGGGTCAGGCTATGGCTACACCTTC.

This clonotype has more than one count but fewer than ten. CDR3 loop: CSALSGGRTTYGYTF. The CDR3 DNA reads as TGCAGTGCCCTCTCCGGGGGACGTACCACCTATGGCTACACCTTC. J is TRBJ1-2 and V is TRBV20-1, with D possibly matching TRBD1 (5 bases). The V gene's germline CDR1 is DFQATT and CDR2 SNEGSKA (reference sequence). The CDR3 consists of 15 residues. The ends were cut back, 6 bases at V and 4 bases at J, with 21 bases in the middle.

This clonotype was picked up a small number of times. V gene TRBV6-5 combines with J gene TRBJ2-7; possibly TRBD2 for D (6 bases). Germline lookup yields CDR1 MNHEY and CDR2 SVGAGI. V lost 7 bases to trimming and J lost 3 bases, with 19 bases between them. The CDR3 contains 15 residues. The CDR3 DNA sequence: TGTGCCAGCACTTCTTCCCCGGGGGTGGTCTACGAGCAGTACTTC. As protein: CASTSSPGVVYEQYF.